The rows below give T cell receptor beta chains drawn from one sample of a study of T cells after posttransplantation cyclophosphamide. Assay used: immunoSEQ multiplex PCR; TCRdb lists only in-frame clones, some missing. The data contain fewer than 60,000 clones, 90% to 95% of them seen just once; the ten biggest clones take up about 3.1%. Sample: PBMCs. These receptors came from a woman in her twenties or thirties in good health and a related stem cell transplant donor. CDR3s include the opening cysteine and the closing phenylalanine or tryptophan. The D gene is left open where the match is weak. A clone size is listed for some rows: how often the clone was seen (once, few, many), or a class if it is expanded.

.	15	TRBV18	TRBJ2-2	.	TGTGCCAGCTCACCCCAGGGTGCGAACACCGGGGAGCTGTTTTTT	CASSPQGANTGELFF
.	14	TRBV29-1	TRBJ1-5	once	TGCAGCGTTGGGGAGGGCTATAGCAATCAGCCCCAGCATTTT	CSVGEGYSNQPQHF
TRBD1	15	TRBV5-4	TRBJ1-4	.	TGTGCCAGCAGCTCTCGACAGGGGGGGAATGAAAAACTGTTTTTT	CASSSRQGGNEKLFF
.	13	TRBV6-5	TRBJ2-7	.	TGTGCCAGCAGTTACGGGGGCCAGGGCGAGCAGTACTTC	CASSYGGQGEQYF
TRBD2	16	TRBV27	TRBJ2-7	.	TGTGCCAGCAGTTTATCTCGGGGGGAAGAGGTCCACGAGCAGTACTTC	CASSLSRGEEVHEQYF
TRBD1	13	TRBV2	TRBJ1-3	.	TGTGCCAGCAGTTACACAGGGGTCGGCACCATATATTTT	CASSYTGVGTIYF
.	13	TRBV7-9	TRBJ1-2	.	TGTGCCAGCAGCTTCACGGGGGTGGAAGGCTACACCTTC	CASSFTGVEGYTF
TRBD2	15	TRBV28	TRBJ2-5	once	TGTGCCAGCAGCATTCAAGCGGGGGGACAAGAGACCCAGTACTTC	CASSIQAGGQETQYF
TRBD1	16	TRBV6-4	TRBJ2-2	.	TGTGCCAGCAGAGAGCAAACAGGGGCTAACACCGGGGAGCTGTTTTTT	CASREQTGANTGELFF
.	13	TRBV7-8	TRBJ2-3	.	TGTGCCAGCAGCCCAGGGACTCTTGATACGCAGTATTTT	CASSPGTLDTQYF
TRBD1	18	TRBV7-8	TRBJ2-6	.	TGTGCCAGCAGCTGGACAGGGGCTTTAGACTCTGGGGCCAACGTCCTGACTTTC	CASSWTGALDSGANVLTF
.	14	TRBV5-1	TRBJ2-1	once	TGCGCCAGCAGCTTGGTCCCAGAATACAATGAGCAGTTCTTC	CASSLVPEYNEQFF
.	16	TRBV5-4	TRBJ1-2	.	TGTGCCAGCAGCTTGAAGAGGGCAGCGGGCCCCAAAGGCCACACCTTC	CASSLKRAAGPKGHTF
.	15	TRBV11-2	TRBJ2-2	.	TGTGCCAGCAGCTTAACAGGTCTAGGCGCCGGGGAGCTGTTTTTT	CASSLTGLGAGELFF
.	15	TRBV6-5	TRBJ1-2	.	TGTGCCAGCAGCCGACGGACATCGTTAGGATATGGCTACACCTTC	CASSRRTSLGYGYTF
.	18	TRBV6-1	TRBJ1-1	once	TGTGCCAGCAGTGAAGAAGGGACGGGACACTCAATAGGCACTGAAGCTTTCTTT	CASSEEGTGHSIGTEAFF
.	16	TRBV4-3	TRBJ2-2	.	TGCGCCAGCAGCCAAGATGTCGGGGGACTCACCGGGGAGCTGTTTTTT	CASSQDVGGLTGELFF
.	14	TRBV5-6	TRBJ2-1	.	TGTGCCAGCAGCTTGGTACGGTACTACAATGAGCAGTTCTTC	CASSLVRYYNEQFF
.	15	TRBV5-1	TRBJ1-1	once	TGCGCCAGCAGCTTCCCGGGACAAAGGGGCACTGAAGCTTTCTTT	CASSFPGQRGTEAFF
TRBD1	15	TRBV5-4	TRBJ2-7	.	TGTGCCAGCAGCTTGAACCAGGGGGCTAACTACGAGCAGTACTTC	CASSLNQGANYEQYF
.	13	TRBV2	TRBJ2-1	once	TGTGCCAGCAAGGGGGTCCGGGACAATGAGCAGTTCTTC	CASKGVRDNEQFF
.	13	TRBV7-2	TRBJ1-1	.	TGTGCCAGCAGCTACGACAGGAACACTGAAGCTTTCTTT	CASSYDRNTEAFF
TRBD1	14	TRBV9	TRBJ2-7	.	TGTGCCAGCAGCGTAGGAGGGGACAGCTACGAGCAGTACTTC	CASSVGGDSYEQYF
.	15	TRBV28	TRBJ1-5	.	TGTGCCAGCAGTTTAAGACTGTTATCTAGTCAGCCCCAGCATTTT	CASSLRLLSSQPQHF
.	13	TRBV5-1	TRBJ1-2	.	TGCGCCAGCAGCTTGGACATGGCCTATGGCTACACCTTC	CASSLDMAYGYTF
TRBD1	15	TRBV6-1	TRBJ1-1	.	TGTGCCAGCACTGAACGACAGGGCTGGAACACTGAAGCTTTCTTT	CASTERQGWNTEAFF
.	14	TRBV4-2	TRBJ2-1	.	TGTGCCAGCAGCCAACTACCCTCCGTGGATGAGCAGTTCTTC	CASSQLPSVDEQFF
TRBD2	12	TRBV6-5	TRBJ2-7	.	TGTGCCAGCAGCCGAGGCGGGGGCGAGCAGTACTTC	CASSRGGGEQYF
.	15	TRBV28	TRBJ1-1	.	TGTGCCAGCACTCCACCAAGGTCCCGGGGCACTGAAGCTTTCTTT	CASTPPRSRGTEAFF
TRBD2	16	TRBV9	TRBJ2-3	.	TGTGCCAGCAGCTTTTACGGGGGGGGCGCGACAGATACGCAGTATTTT	CASSFYGGGATDTQYF
.	13	TRBV7-6	TRBJ2-5	many	TGTGCCAGCAGCTTAGACGGGGGAGAGACCCAGTACTTC	CASSLDGGETQYF
TRBD2	15	TRBV6-6	TRBJ2-1	.	TGTGCCAGCAGCGACAAGCGGGGGGGATACAATGAGCAGTTCTTC	CASSDKRGGYNEQFF
.	13	TRBV13	TRBJ1-2	.	TGTGCCAGCAGCTTAGGAGGGGAGGGGCGCTACACCTTC	CASSLGGEGRYTF
.	15	TRBV2	TRBJ2-1	.	TGTGCCAGCAGTGAACAGGGCCCTTCCTACAATGAGCAGTTCTTC	CASSEQGPSYNEQFF
.	13	TRBV2	TRBJ2-7	.	TGTGCCAGCAGTGTTTTTGGAGGTAACGAGCAGTACTTC	CASSVFGGNEQYF
.	11	TRBV18	TRBJ2-1	.	TGTGCCAGCTCACTCTTATATGAGCAGTTCTTC	CASSLLYEQFF
TRBD1	18	TRBV19	TRBJ1-1	once	TGTGCCAGTAGTATCCACCCCCGGGACAGACTTTTGGGTACTGAAGCTTTCTTT	CASSIHPRDRLLGTEAFF
TRBD1	14	TRBV19	TRBJ2-5	.	TGTGCCAGTAGTAGCCAGACAGGGTCGGAGACCCAGTACTTC	CASSSQTGSETQYF
TRBD1	16	TRBV5-1	TRBJ1-6	.	TGCGCCAGCAGCTCAGGACAGGGGGGATCTCATTCACCCCTCCACTTT	CASSSGQGGSHSPLHF
.	11	TRBV29-1	TRBJ1-2	.	TGCAGCGTTGTCAGGGATGGGGGCTACACCTTC	CSVVRDGGYTF
TRBD2	16	TRBV28	TRBJ2-2	.	TGTGCCAGCAGCCGTACGGGGGGGCGGGGCACCGGGGAGCTGTTTTTT	CASSRTGGRGTGELFF
TRBD2	16	TRBV19	TRBJ2-5	.	TGTGCCAGTAGTATGGGACTAGCGGGGGTTCGAGAGACCCAGTACTTC	CASSMGLAGVRETQYF
.	14	TRBV30	TRBJ1-6	.	TGTGCCTGGGACAGGAGCTCCTATAATTCACCCCTCCACTTT	CAWDRSSYNSPLHF
TRBD1	13	TRBV30	TRBJ2-7	.	TGTGCCTGCCCCGGACAGGGTTCCTACGAGCAGTACTTC	CACPGQGSYEQYF
.	15	TRBV21-1	TRBJ1-6	few	TGTGCCAGCAGCGGTTCGCAGGGGAGGGATTCACCCCTCCACTTT	CASSGSQGRDSPLHF
TRBD1	12	TRBV29-1	TRBJ2-5	.	TGCAGCGTTGGACAGGGATCAGAGACCCAGTACTTC	CSVGQGSETQYF
.	17	TRBV5-4	TRBJ1-3	.	TGTGCCAGCAGCCATAACGACGGGATATTAAACGGAAACACCATATATTTT	CASSHNDGILNGNTIYF
TRBD2	17	TRBV4-3	TRBJ2-5	.	TGCGCCAGCAGCCAAGCATTTAGCGGGGGGGTCCGAGAGACCCAGTACTTC	CASSQAFSGGVRETQYF
.	15	TRBV18	TRBJ2-7	.	TGTGCCAGCTCACCACCGATCGGTAAGAGATACGAGCAGTACTTC	CASSPPIGKRYEQYF
TRBD1	15	TRBV28	TRBJ1-2	.	TGTGCCAGCAGTTTACCGGGACAGGCGATCGATGGCTACACCTTC	CASSLPGQAIDGYTF
.	14	TRBV6-4	TRBJ1-1	.	TGTGCCAGCAGTGTCGGGGTGGGTGGCACTGAAGCTTTCTTT	CASSVGVGGTEAFF
.	15	TRBV2	TRBJ2-7	.	TGTGCCAGCAGCCTGACAGCAATTACCTCCTACGAGCAGTACTTC	CASSLTAITSYEQYF
.	16	TRBV11-2	TRBJ1-1	.	TGTGCCAGCAGCTTATATCTTGCGACATCGAACACTGAAGCTTTCTTT	CASSLYLATSNTEAFF